This is a list of T cell receptor beta chains from one sample in a study of technical replicates of blood from a few donors. Assay used: immunoSEQ multiplex PCR; TCRdb lists only in-frame clones, some missing. The sample lists tens of thousands of clones, around 97% occurring once. Material: T cells isolated from PBMCs. These receptor sequences come from a human donor in good health. CDR3s include the opening cysteine and the closing phenylalanine or tryptophan. The D gene is left open where the match is weak. Not every row has a clone size; where given, it reads once, few, many or a size class.

TRBD1,TRBV15,-,TRBJ2-1,CATSRVDRDFNEQFF,TGTGCCACCAGCAGAGTAGACAGGGATTTCAATGAGCAGTTCTTC
-,TRBV1,-,TRBJ1-5,CTSSQWDRGQKPNQPQHF,TGCACCAGCAGCCAGTGGGACAGGGGGCAAAAACCCAATCAGCCCCAGCATTTT
TRBD1,TRBV30,-,TRBJ1-1,CAWLPGTGGRTEAFF,TGTGCCTGGCTTCCCGGGACAGGGGGGAGGACTGAAGCTTTCTTT
-,TRBV2,-,TRBJ1-2,CASSDGNYGYTF,TGTGCCAGCAGTGACGGTAACTATGGCTACACCTTC
TRBD1,TRBV28,-,TRBJ2-7,CASSPNPGQASYEQYF,TGTGCCAGCAGTCCCAACCCGGGACAGGCTTCCTACGAGCAGTACTTC
-,TRBV7-9,few,TRBJ1-1,CASSLDMNTEAFF,TGTGCCAGCAGCTTAGATATGAACACTGAAGCTTTCTTT
-,TRBV19,-,TRBJ2-2,CASTTPNTGELFF,TGTGCCAGTACCACACCAAACACCGGGGAGCTGTTTTTT
-,TRBV9,-,TRBJ1-1,CASSVSQNTEAFF,TGTGCCAGCAGCGTAAGCCAGAACACTGAAGCTTTCTTT
TRBD2,TRBV2,-,TRBJ2-7,CATQTGLASYEQYF,TGTGCCACCCAAACGGGACTAGCTTCCTACGAGCAGTACTTC
-,TRBV14,-,TRBJ1-1,CASSLDLREAFF,TGTGCCAGCAGCCTCGACTTACGTGAAGCTTTCTTT
TRBD1,TRBV7-9,-,TRBJ1-1,CASSFQGAGEAFF,TGTGCCAGCAGCTTCCAGGGGGCTGGTGAAGCTTTCTTT
TRBD2,TRBV2,once,TRBJ2-5,CASRETSGGLETQYF,TGTGCCAGCAGGGAGACTAGCGGGGGGCTCGAGACCCAGTACTTC
-,TRBV4-1,few,TRBJ1-5,CASSLEIWARGQPQHF,TGCGCCAGCAGCCTAGAGATCTGGGCCAGGGGACAGCCCCAGCATTTT
-,TRBV2,-,TRBJ1-1,CASSDSRNTEAFF,TGTGCCAGCAGTGACTCCAGGAACACTGAAGCTTTCTTT
TRBD1,TRBV7-9,-,TRBJ2-1,CASSLDRGPSYNEQFF,TGTGCCAGCAGCTTAGACAGGGGGCCCTCCTACAATGAGCAGTTCTTC
TRBD2,TRBV2,-,TRBJ2-7,CASSPGLAGRTYEQYF,TGTGCCAGCAGCCCGGGACTAGCGGGACGTACCTACGAGCAGTACTTC
-,TRBV7-9,-,TRBJ2-1,CASSFRGNTYNEQFF,TGTGCCAGCAGCTTTCGGGGGAATACCTACAATGAGCAGTTCTTC
TRBD2,TRBV4-1,once,TRBJ2-7,CASSHSGKFYEQYF,TGCGCCAGCAGCCATAGCGGGAAGTTCTACGAGCAGTACTTC
TRBD1,TRBV2,-,TRBJ2-7,CASSGDRGRSYEQYF,TGTGCCAGCAGCGGCGACAGGGGCCGCTCCTACGAGCAGTACTTC
-,TRBV10-1,once,TRBJ2-1,CASSEVGVSDNEQFF,TGCGCCAGCAGTGAAGTAGGGGTCAGTGACAATGAGCAGTTCTTC
TRBD2,TRBV4-1,-,TRBJ2-2,CASSQKRGAAGELFF,TGCGCCAGCAGCCAAAAGCGGGGGGCCGCCGGGGAGCTGTTTTTT
-,TRBV5-1,-,TRBJ2-5,CASSSGREQETQYF,TGCGCCAGCAGCTCGGGCCGGGAACAAGAGACCCAGTACTTC
-,TRBV20-1,once,TRBJ1-1,CSATERTEAFF,TGCAGTGCTACGGAGAGGACTGAAGCTTTCTTT
-,TRBV25-1,-,TRBJ2-5,CASSGSGSGQETQYF,TGTGCCAGCAGTGGATCAGGTAGTGGCCAAGAGACCCAGTACTTC